This T cell receptor (beta chain) stems from a study of fetal regulatory T cell absence and autoimmunity. Study at large: The IPEX patients lacked clinical diabetes but had exocrine pancreas autoimmunity. Whole-study findings and limits: Pancreas TCRs were oligoclonally enriched versus cord blood, some clones over 80-fold.

With regard to this clone: Its antigen is currently unknown.

The germline V gene has CDR1 SGHAT and CDR2 FQNNGV. V was shortened by 4 bases and J by 2 bases, with 18 bases between the two germline ends. This CDR3 contains 16 residues. This was a survey-level run. Method: immunoSEQ multiplex PCR; TCRdb's copy keeps in-frame clones and lacks some. Among some 44,000 clones, about four fifths were seen once, and the ten largest hold about 0.41%. The chain joins TRBV11-2 to TRBJ2-7; tentative D call: TRBD2 (6 bases). The sequencing input was cord blood. This sequence was found in a newborn boy with IPEX syndrome. CDR3 loop: CASSSRDSKEPYEQYF. CDR3 bases: TGTGCCAGCAGCTCCCGGGACTCCAAAGAACCCTACGAGCAGTACTTC. The full variable domain, its missing parts supplied by reference TRBV11-2 and TRBJ2-7, is EAGVAQSPRYKIIEKRQSVAFWCNPISGHATLYWYQQILGQGPKLLIQFQNNGVVDDSQLPKDRFSAERLKGVDSTLKIQPAKLEDSAVYLCASSSRDSKEPYEQYFGPGTRLTVT.